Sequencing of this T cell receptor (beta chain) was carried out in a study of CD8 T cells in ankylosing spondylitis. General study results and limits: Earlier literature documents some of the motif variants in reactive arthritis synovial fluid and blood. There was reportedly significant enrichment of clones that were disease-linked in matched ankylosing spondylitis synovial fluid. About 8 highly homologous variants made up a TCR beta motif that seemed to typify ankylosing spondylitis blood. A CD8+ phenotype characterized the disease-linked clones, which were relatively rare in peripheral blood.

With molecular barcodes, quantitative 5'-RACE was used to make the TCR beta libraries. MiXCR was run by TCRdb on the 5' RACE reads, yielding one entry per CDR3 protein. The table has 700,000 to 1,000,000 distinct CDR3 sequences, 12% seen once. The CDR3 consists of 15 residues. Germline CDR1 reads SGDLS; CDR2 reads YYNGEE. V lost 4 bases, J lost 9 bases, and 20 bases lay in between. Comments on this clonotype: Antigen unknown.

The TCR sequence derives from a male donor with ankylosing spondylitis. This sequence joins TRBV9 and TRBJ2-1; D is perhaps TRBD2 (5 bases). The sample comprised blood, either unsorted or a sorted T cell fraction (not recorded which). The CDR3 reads CASSLLPGLGSEQFF. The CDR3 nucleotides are TGTGCCAGCAGCTTGCTCCCGGGCCTTGGGAGTGAGCAGTTCTTC.